This T cell receptor beta chain was sequenced for a study of T-cell reconstitution after alpha-beta-depleted transplantation in children. Note on this clonotype: What it binds is not known.

The CDR3 extends over 14 amino acids. The V gene's germline CDR1 is DFQATT and CDR2 SNEGSKA (reference sequence). Between the trimmed V and J ends, which lost 3 bases and 3 bases, there was a span of 15 bases. Unique molecular identifiers were incorporated when the TCRbeta library was constructed. A single record per CDR3 protein comes from TCRdb applying MiXCR to the PCR reads. This sample has about 640,000 distinct CDR3 sequences; around 13% occur once, and the top ten carry over 2%. Study conclusions and caveats: After transplant, at about two months, alpha-beta T cells were reportedly derived from several hundred expanded graft clones. After transplant, high TCRbeta diversity at day 60 in some patients arose from surviving recipient T cells and thymic progenitors. Newly produced T cells mostly accounted for T-cell counts and diversity one year post-transplant.

Sequenced material: PBMCs, mostly from graft donor cells, taken 360 days after TCRalphabeta/CD19-depleted stem cell transplant. The rearrangement links TRBV20-1 to TRBJ2-7, with a possible D match to TRBD1 (6 bases). This TCR derives from a male patient between 5 and 17 years old who had a stem cell transplant for acute myeloid leukemia, so the T cells may come from the graft donor. CDR3 in DNA: TGCAGTGCTAGTCGCAGGGGCCCTCTCTACGAGCAGTACTTC. Its protein product is CSASRRGPLYEQYF.